Listed below are T cell receptor beta chains from one sample, sequenced in a study of T cell repertoires in ileal Crohn's disease. TCRdb's table, derived via immunoSEQ multiplex PCR, lists solely in-frame clones and lacks some. The sample yields roughly 7,200 clones, about 83% seen once. Sequencing was carried out using ileal tissue. The source is an adult with Crohn's disease. CDR3s include the opening cysteine and the closing phenylalanine or tryptophan. Fields, in order: CDR3 protein, CDR3 DNA, J gene, V gene, D gene, clone size. The D gene is left open where the match is weak. Clone size is given for some rows only: seen once, a few or many times, or a class if the clone is expanded.

cdr3_aa: CASSPPGLGRDTQYF
cdr3_nt: TGTGCCAGCAGCCCGCCGGGACTAGGGAGAGATACGCAGTATTTT
j_call: TRBJ2-3
v_call: TRBV9
d_call: TRBD2
clone_size: once

cdr3_aa: CASSISGQTYNEQFF
cdr3_nt: TGTGCCAGCAGCATTAGCGGGCAAACCTACAATGAGCAGTTCTTC
j_call: TRBJ2-1
v_call: TRBV11-2
d_call: TRBD2
clone_size: -

cdr3_aa: CASSPPVQGSAGANVLTF
cdr3_nt: TGTGCCAGCTCACCACCGGTTCAGGGATCAGCCGGGGCCAACGTCCTGACTTTC
j_call: TRBJ2-6
v_call: TRBV18
d_call: -
clone_size: once

cdr3_aa: CAWSLGGSTDTQYF
cdr3_nt: TGTGCCTGGAGCCTCGGGGGTAGCACAGATACGCAGTATTTT
j_call: TRBJ2-3
v_call: TRBV30
d_call: -
clone_size: -

cdr3_aa: CASSYSGSVTGELFF
cdr3_nt: TGTGCCAGCAGCTATAGCGGGAGTGTCACCGGGGAGCTGTTTTTT
j_call: TRBJ2-2
v_call: TRBV11-1
d_call: TRBD2
clone_size: once

cdr3_aa: CASSEGERINEKLFF
cdr3_nt: TGCGCCAGCAGTGAGGGAGAACGGATTAATGAAAAACTGTTTTTT
j_call: TRBJ1-4
v_call: TRBV10-1
d_call: -
clone_size: -

cdr3_aa: CASSDTGTGIHEQFF
cdr3_nt: TGTGCCAGCAGTGACACCGGGACAGGGATACATGAGCAGTTCTTC
j_call: TRBJ2-1
v_call: TRBV6-4
d_call: TRBD1
clone_size: -

cdr3_aa: CASSVTGVGYGYTF
cdr3_nt: TGCGCCAGCAGCGTCACAGGGGTAGGGTATGGCTACACCTTC
j_call: TRBJ1-2
v_call: TRBV5-1
d_call: TRBD1
clone_size: once

cdr3_aa: CASRLQGANNSPLHF
cdr3_nt: TGTGCCAGCAGACTTCAGGGGGCAAATAATTCACCCCTCCACTTT
j_call: TRBJ1-6
v_call: TRBV28
d_call: TRBD1
clone_size: -

cdr3_aa: CASSQGRQGKTGELFF
cdr3_nt: TGTGCCAGCAGCCAAGGTAGACAGGGAAAGACCGGGGAGCTGTTTTTT
j_call: TRBJ2-2
v_call: TRBV4-2
d_call: TRBD1
clone_size: few

cdr3_aa: CASSPPGLYNNEQFF
cdr3_nt: TGTGCCAGCTCACCACCGGGACTATATAACAATGAGCAGTTCTTC
j_call: TRBJ2-1
v_call: TRBV18
d_call: TRBD2
clone_size: -

cdr3_aa: CASSLTSGEGVSNEQFF
cdr3_nt: TGTGCCAGTAGCTTGACTAGCGGAGAGGGGGTGAGCAATGAGCAGTTCTTC
j_call: TRBJ2-1
v_call: TRBV19
d_call: TRBD2
clone_size: -

cdr3_aa: CATNKRDIGELFF
cdr3_nt: TGTGCCACCAATAAAAGAGACATCGGGGAGCTGTTTTTT
j_call: TRBJ2-2
v_call: TRBV2
d_call: -
clone_size: -

cdr3_aa: CASGIGGLAQSYEQYF
cdr3_nt: TGTGCCAGCGGAATCGGGGGACTAGCGCAATCCTACGAGCAGTACTTC
j_call: TRBJ2-7
v_call: TRBV28
d_call: TRBD2
clone_size: once

cdr3_aa: CASSYHRGRRNTIYF
cdr3_nt: TGTGCCAGCAGTTACCACAGGGGTAGGCGAAACACCATATATTTT
j_call: TRBJ1-3
v_call: TRBV6-7
d_call: TRBD1
clone_size: once

cdr3_aa: CASKGQMNTEAFF
cdr3_nt: TGTGCCAGCAAGGGACAGATGAACACTGAAGCTTTCTTT
j_call: TRBJ1-1
v_call: TRBV6-5
d_call: TRBD1
clone_size: -

cdr3_aa: CASSLEYSRKLFF
cdr3_nt: TGTGCCAGCAGCTTAGAGTATAGTAGAAAACTGTTTTTT
j_call: TRBJ1-4
v_call: TRBV7-9
d_call: -
clone_size: -

cdr3_aa: CSVWTANYGYTF
cdr3_nt: TGCAGCGTATGGACAGCTAACTATGGCTACACCTTC
j_call: TRBJ1-2
v_call: TRBV29-1
d_call: -
clone_size: -

cdr3_aa: CASKKPGDGNTIYF
cdr3_nt: TGTGCCAGCAAGAAACCAGGGGATGGAAACACCATATATTTT
j_call: TRBJ1-3
v_call: TRBV6-5
d_call: -
clone_size: -

cdr3_aa: CAWRGARRTQYF
cdr3_nt: TGTGCCTGGAGGGGGGCTAGGCGGACCCAGTACTTC
j_call: TRBJ2-5
v_call: TRBV30
d_call: -
clone_size: -

cdr3_aa: CASSLTGTGGHPYGYTF
cdr3_nt: TGTGCCAGCAGCTTAACCGGGACAGGGGGTCATCCTTATGGCTACACCTTC
j_call: TRBJ1-2
v_call: TRBV7-8
d_call: TRBD1
clone_size: -

cdr3_aa: CASSDSTGAGEQFF
cdr3_nt: TGTGCCAGCAGTGACTCGACGGGCGCGGGGGAGCAGTTCTTC
j_call: TRBJ2-1
v_call: TRBV6-4
d_call: -
clone_size: -

cdr3_aa: CASTGRANYGYTF
cdr3_nt: TGTGCCAGTACCGGCCGGGCTAACTATGGCTACACCTTC
j_call: TRBJ1-2
v_call: TRBV19
d_call: -
clone_size: -

cdr3_aa: CASGARGEGGNEQFF
cdr3_nt: TGTGCCAGCGGGGCGCGGGGGGAGGGCGGAAATGAGCAGTTCTTC
j_call: TRBJ2-1
v_call: TRBV6-6
d_call: TRBD2
clone_size: -

cdr3_aa: CASSFSGSVSYEQYF
cdr3_nt: TGCGCCAGCAGCTTTAGCGGGAGCGTCTCCTACGAGCAGTACTTC
j_call: TRBJ2-7
v_call: TRBV5-1
d_call: TRBD2
clone_size: -

cdr3_aa: CASSLGNSNYGYTF
cdr3_nt: TGTGCCAGCAGCTTAGGGAACAGTAACTATGGCTACACCTTC
j_call: TRBJ1-2
v_call: TRBV7-6
d_call: -
clone_size: -

cdr3_aa: CAWGTGFSGYTF
cdr3_nt: TGTGCCTGGGGGACAGGGTTTAGTGGCTACACCTTC
j_call: TRBJ1-2
v_call: TRBV30
d_call: TRBD1
clone_size: -

cdr3_aa: CASIRQGSQETQYF
cdr3_nt: TGTGCCAGCATTAGACAGGGAAGTCAAGAGACCCAGTACTTC
j_call: TRBJ2-5
v_call: TRBV6-1
d_call: TRBD1
clone_size: once

cdr3_aa: CASSQRYEQFF
cdr3_nt: TGTGCCAGCAGCCAGAGGTATGAGCAGTTCTTC
j_call: TRBJ2-1
v_call: TRBV28
d_call: -
clone_size: -

cdr3_aa: CSVASTGRQYF
cdr3_nt: TGCAGCGTTGCCTCTACTGGGAGACAGTACTTC
j_call: TRBJ2-5
v_call: TRBV29-1
d_call: -
clone_size: -

cdr3_aa: CASSSIIGQALYGYTF
cdr3_nt: TGTGCCAGCAGTTCGATAATTGGACAGGCGCTCTATGGCTACACCTTC
j_call: TRBJ1-2
v_call: TRBV28
d_call: TRBD1
clone_size: -

cdr3_aa: CASSGGGASTDTQYF
cdr3_nt: TGTGCCAGCAGCGGAGGGGGCGCGAGCACAGATACGCAGTATTTT
j_call: TRBJ2-3
v_call: TRBV5-4
d_call: -
clone_size: -

cdr3_aa: CASSLADRDTEAFF
cdr3_nt: TGCGCCAGCAGCTTAGCGGACAGGGACACTGAAGCTTTCTTT
j_call: TRBJ1-1
v_call: TRBV5-1
d_call: TRBD1
clone_size: -

cdr3_aa: CSVDRRDRDPDTQYF
cdr3_nt: TGCAGCGTTGACCGCCGGGACAGGGATCCAGATACGCAGTATTTT
j_call: TRBJ2-3
v_call: TRBV29-1
d_call: TRBD1
clone_size: -

cdr3_aa: CASRSGSTLYEQYF
cdr3_nt: TGCGCCAGCCGGAGCGGGAGTACCCTATATGAGCAGTACTTC
j_call: TRBJ2-5
v_call: TRBV10-2
d_call: TRBD2
clone_size: -

cdr3_aa: CASSPTGDEQYF
cdr3_nt: TGTGCCAGCAGCCCGACAGGGGACGAGCAGTACTTC
j_call: TRBJ2-7
v_call: TRBV7-6
d_call: TRBD1
clone_size: once

cdr3_aa: CASRDRVINEQFF
cdr3_nt: TGTGCCAGCAGGGACAGGGTTATCAATGAGCAGTTCTTC
j_call: TRBJ2-1
v_call: TRBV6-6
d_call: TRBD1
clone_size: few

cdr3_aa: CASSLGQGLVNTEAFF
cdr3_nt: TGTGCCAGCAGCTTAGGACAGGGGTTGGTGAACACTGAAGCTTTCTTT
j_call: TRBJ1-1
v_call: TRBV11-2
d_call: TRBD1
clone_size: few

cdr3_aa: CASSLPVSGSFGTQYF
cdr3_nt: TGTGCCAGCAGTCTCCCGGTGAGCGGGTCCTTCGGTACGCAGTATTTT
j_call: TRBJ2-3
v_call: TRBV28
d_call: -
clone_size: -

cdr3_aa: CASSLDRTSYGYTF
cdr3_nt: TGTGCCAGCAGCTTGGACCGGACATCCTATGGCTACACCTTC
j_call: TRBJ1-2
v_call: TRBV5-4
d_call: -
clone_size: -

cdr3_aa: CASSLPSRELFF
cdr3_nt: TGTGCCAGCAGTCTCCCCTCTCGGGAACTGTTTTTT
j_call: TRBJ1-4
v_call: TRBV2
d_call: -
clone_size: -